The 28 T cell receptor beta chains listed next were all sequenced from one sample in a study of blood T cell repertoires in COVID-19. Assay used: immunoSEQ multiplex PCR; TCRdb lists only in-frame clones, some missing. The table shows about 500,000 clones, with about 89% occurring only once. The sequenced sample was peripheral blood. The receptors were sampled from a woman between 45 and 60 years old with COVID-19, enrolled during active disease.

The genes are TRBV6-1 and TRBJ2-2; D ambiguous. Germline CDR1 is MNHNS and CDR2 is SASEGT. This CDR3 comprises 15 residues. V gave up 0 bases and J gave up 6 bases, with 11 bases separating them. The CDR3 DNA reads as TGTGCCAGCAGTGAAGCTGGAGAAATAGCCGGGGAGCTGTTTTTT. Protein product: CASSEAGEIAGELFF.

J is TRBJ2-2 and V is TRBV24-1; possible D gene TRBD1, 7 bases. The germline V and J ends were trimmed by 8 bases and 7 bases, with 16 bases remaining between them. Germline CDR1 and CDR2: KGHDR and SFDVKD. This CDR3 is built from 14 residues. The CDR3 here is CATTSPGGGGELFF. DNA of the CDR3: TGTGCCACCACCAGCCCAGGGGGAGGCGGGGAGCTGTTTTTT.

V usage is TRBV18 and J usage is TRBJ2-1, with TRBD2 matching over 8 bases. V dropped 0 bases and J dropped 0; count of bases not matched to a gene: 7. This CDR3 is built from 18 residues. Germline values: CDR1 KGHSH, CDR2 LQKENI. CDR3 sequence (DNA): TGTGCCAGCTCACCACCTACCAGCGGGGGTTTCTCCTACAATGAGCAGTTCTTC. It specifies CASSPPTSGGFSYNEQFF.

Worth noting for this clone: Different DNA sequences within this sample yield the same CDR3. This chain joins TRBV30 and TRBJ1-1; D may be TRBD1 (5 bases). Germline CDR1 reads GTSNPN; CDR2 reads SVGIG (reference sequence). Trimming pared 0 bases from V and 4 bases from J, leaving 6 bases between. This CDR3 region has 12 residues. Here the CDR3 DNA reads TGTGCCTGGAGTGTCGGGGGCACTGAAGCTTTCTTT. This sequence encodes CAWSVGGTEAFF.

V is TRBV7-6 and J is TRBJ1-4, with a tentative D call TRBD1 (6 bases). Trimming took 1 base from V and 4 from J, leaving 10 bases between them. Germline V gene data show CDR1 as SGHVS and CDR2 as FNYEAQ. The CDR3 is 15 amino acids. The CDR3, as DNA: TGTGCCAGCAGCTTAGGGACAGTAGATAATGAAAAACTGTTTTTT. Translated: CASSLGTVDNEKLFF.

The V call is TRBV2, the J call TRBJ1-4; the match to TRBD1 covers 7 bases. Germline CDR1 SNHLY, CDR2 FYNNEI. J gave up 13 bases and V 0 bases, and 5 bases lay outside the gene matches. The CDR3 runs 13 residues. The CDR3 protein is CASSEARAGGLFF. The CDR3 bases are TGTGCCAGCAGTGAAGCGCGGGCAGGGGGACTGTTTTTT.

The chain is built from TRBV6-6 and TRBJ1-4; D gene ambiguous. The CDR3 spans 12 residues. From germline, CDR1 is MNHNY and CDR2 SVGAGI (reference sequence). The V gene lost 7 bases and the J gene lost 8 bases, with 11 bases spanning the gap. This CDR3 reads CASTDSSEKLFF. DNA for the CDR3: TGTGCCAGCACCGACTCGTCCGAAAAACTGTTTTTT.

The J gene is TRBJ2-2, the V gene TRBV5-1; D gene uncertain. The CDR3 length is 16 residues. CDR1 SGHRS and CDR2 YFSETQ come from the germline V gene. The V end was cut by 0 bases, the J end by 0 bases, with 9 bases between. The chain's CDR3 is CASSLGSRTNTGELFF. As DNA, the CDR3 is TGCGCCAGCAGCTTGGGTTCTAGAACGAACACCGGGGAGCTGTTTTTT.

This clone was counted once. This chain uses TRBV11-2 with TRBJ1-1; no definite D call. Germline V gene data show CDR1 as SGHAT and CDR2 as FQNNGV. The CDR3 spans 12 residues. Trimming took 3 bases from V and 5 from J, leaving 7 bases between them. In DNA form, the CDR3 reads TGTGCCAGCAGCTTCCGGGAGACTGAAGCTTTCTTT. This codes for CASSFRETEAFF.

The chain uses TRBV19 and TRBJ1-1; the match to TRBD1 covers 7 bases. J lost 5 bases, V lost 3 bases, and 6 bases had no gene match. Germline loops: CDR1 LNHDA, CDR2 SQIVND (reference sequence). The CDR3 runs to 14 residues. CDR3 sequence reads: CASSMVDRETEAFF. The CDR3 nucleotides read TGTGCCAGTAGTATGGTCGACAGGGAGACTGAAGCTTTCTTT.

J is TRBJ2-7 and V is TRBV5-1; 7 positions agree with TRBD2. CDR3 length equals 14 residues. Germline lookup yields CDR1 SGHRS and CDR2 YFSETQ. V shed 2 bases, J shed 4 bases, and the junction held 6 bases outside the gene matches. The CDR3 sequence: CASSFRDYGYEQYF. As DNA, the CDR3 is TGCGCCAGCAGCTTCCGGGACTACGGGTACGAGCAGTACTTC.

J is TRBJ2-7 and V is TRBV6-6; 8 bases fit TRBD2. The V segment lost 8 bases and the J segment 1 base; nucleotides outside the gene matches: 7. Germline V gene data show CDR1 as MNHNY and CDR2 as SVGAGI (reference sequence). CDR3 length: 14 residues. The CDR3 nucleotides are TGTGCCAGCGCTGGACTAGCCGATTCCTACGAGCAGTACTTC. This translates into CASAGLADSYEQYF.

V is TRBV6-4 and J is TRBJ2-7, with D perhaps TRBD1 (6 bases). The CDR3 extends over 13 amino acids. Trimming shortened V by 6 bases and J by 5 bases, and 14 bases separated the two germline ends. In germline, CDR1 is MRHNA, CDR2 SNTAGT. The CDR3 here is CASRGAPSNEQYF. DNA of the CDR3: TGTGCCAGCAGGGGGGCCCCCTCGAACGAGCAGTACTTC.

This chain connects TRBV5-4 to TRBJ2-3, with D possibly matching TRBD1 (6 bases). Germline CDR1 and CDR2: SGHNT and YYREEE (reference sequence). This CDR3 has 15 residues. The ends were cut back, 3 bases at V and 0 bases at J, with 11 bases in the middle. The CDR3 spells CASSSRQDSTDTQYF. The CDR3 coding sequence is TGTGCCAGCAGCTCCCGACAGGATAGCACAGATACGCAGTATTTT.

The CDR3 nucleotides read TGCAGCGTTGGGCAGGGGGCGGCCAGCGAGCAGTACTTC. This gives the protein CSVGQGAASEQYF. V and J are TRBV29-1 and TRBJ2-7; 8 nucleotides match TRBD1. This CDR3 has 13 residues. V shed 4 bases and J 6 bases; nucleotides not matched to a gene: 8. Germline CDR1 is SQVTM and CDR2 is ANQGSEA.

The genes are TRBV21-1 and TRBJ1-3; TRBD1 is the table's D call and was not checked against the DNA. TRBV21-1 is described as a pseudogene. CDR3 length: 16 residues. The CDR3, as DNA: TGTGCCAGTCCAGCCTTACAGGGTTTCTCTGGAAACACCATATATTTT. Protein sequence: CASPALQGFSGNTIYF.

This chain joins TRBV11-3 and TRBJ2-1, with D possibly matching TRBD2 (7 bases). From germline, CDR1 is SGHNT and CDR2 YENEEA. V lost 1 base to trimming and J lost 3 bases, with 10 bases between them. There are 15 residues in the CDR3. The CDR3 sequence is CASSLGGGLYNEQFF. CDR3 DNA sequence: TGTGCCAGCAGCTTAGGGGGGGGCCTCTACAATGAGCAGTTCTTC.

The rearrangement joins TRBV10-3 to TRBJ1-6, with TRBD1 identical over 10 bases. V was pared by 6 bases and J by 8 bases, with 4 bases of the junction left unmatched. Germline V gives CDR1 ENHRY, CDR2 SYGVKD. The CDR3 is made up of 14 amino acids. The CDR3: CAIRTGTGDSPLHF. CDR3 DNA: TGTGCCATCAGAACCGGGACAGGGGATTCACCCCTCCACTTT.

The gene calls are TRBV9 and TRBJ2-5; no reliable D call. The CDR3 length is 13 residues. CDR1 SGDLS and CDR2 YYNGEE come from the germline V gene. V lost 2 bases and J 1 base, leaving 6 bases between the germline ends. Written as DNA, the CDR3 is TGTGCCAGCAGCGTCCGACTCCAAGAGACCCAGTACTTC. It encodes CASSVRLQETQYF.

The chain recombines TRBV5-8 with TRBJ2-6; the match to TRBD1 covers 7 bases. The V segment lost 4 bases and the J segment 0 bases; nucleotides outside the gene matches: 7. This CDR3 has 17 residues. CDR1 SGHTS and CDR2 YDEGEE come from the germline V gene. This CDR3 reads CASSDGQARSGANVLTF. The CDR3 bases are TGTGCCAGCAGCGATGGACAGGCCCGCTCTGGGGCCAACGTCCTGACTTTC.

The chain uses TRBV2 and TRBJ1-3, with 8 positions matching TRBD1. The CDR3 sequence is 17 residues long. Losses at the gene ends were 5 bases for V and 1 base for J; bases not matched to a gene: 10. CDR1 is SNHLY and CDR2 is FYNNEI in the germline V gene. In nucleotides, the CDR3 is TGTGCCAGCAGTCCGGGGGCAGGGGGCGCGTCTGGAAACACCATATATTTT. Encoded protein: CASSPGAGGASGNTIYF.

This rearrangement joins TRBV7-9 to TRBJ2-7; D is unresolved. The V gene lost 5 bases and the J gene lost 13 bases, with 18 bases spanning the gap. Germline lookup yields CDR1 SEHNR and CDR2 FQNEAQ (reference sequence). This CDR3 spans 12 amino acids. The CDR3 protein is CASSTQYIQTYF. The CDR3 DNA sequence: TGTGCCAGCAGCACTCAATACATACAGACCTACTTC.

The chain is built from TRBV19 and TRBJ1-6; unclear D gene. The germline CDR1 and CDR2 sequences are LNHDA and SQIVND (reference sequence). Trimming cost V 3 bases and J 0 bases, with 12 bases left between them. This CDR3 is built from 17 residues. CDR3 sequence (DNA): TGTGCCAGTAGTATTCTGACTGGGAGCTCCTATAATTCACCCCTCCACTTT. It codes for CASSILTGSSYNSPLHF.

The V gene is TRBV6-5, the J gene TRBJ2-7; the match to TRBD2 covers 8 bases. Germline CDR1 and CDR2: MNHEY and SVGAGI. The ends lost 4 bases at V and 2 bases at J; junction bases unmatched: 4. The CDR3 extends over 14 amino acids. CDR3 sequence reads: CASSWGGGTYEQYF. As DNA, the CDR3 is TGTGCCAGCAGTTGGGGCGGGGGGACCTACGAGCAGTACTTC.

The DNA of the CDR3 is TGTGCCAGCAGCTTAGGGAGGAGGAGGGACAGGGGGCCCCCCAACTATGGCTACACCTTC. It codes for CASSLGRRRDRGPPNYGYTF. This chain joins TRBV7-6 and TRBJ1-2; 12 bases line up with TRBD1. The CDR3 contains 20 residues. Per the germline V gene, CDR1 is SGHVS and CDR2 is FNYEAQ. The J segment lost 2 bases and the V segment lost 1 base, leaving 14 bases of the junction unmatched.

This chain uses TRBV5-1 with TRBJ1-1; the D is unclear. Germline CDR1 is SGHRS and CDR2 is YFSETQ. CDR3 length: 13 residues. V shed 7 bases and J shed 2 bases, with 12 bases lying between them. The CDR3 DNA sequence: TGCGCCAGCTCCCCGCGGGTTAACACTGAAGCTTTCTTT. Protein product: CASSPRVNTEAFF.

This clone was recorded once. The J gene is TRBJ2-5, the V gene TRBV5-1; no clear D. In germline, CDR1 is SGHRS, CDR2 YFSETQ. CDR3 length: 12 amino acids. V was cut by 3 bases and J by 2 bases, with 5 bases left in between. CDR3 sequence: CASSSTQETQYF. CDR3 bases: TGCGCCAGCAGCTCGACTCAAGAGACCCAGTACTTC.

This clone has a count of ten or more. The CDR3 is CASSRAPYEQYF. The CDR3 DNA is TGTGCCAGCAGCCGCGCACCTTACGAGCAGTACTTC. V is TRBV14 and J is TRBJ2-7; D is unclear. This CDR3 has 12 amino acids. The V end lost 4 bases, the J end lost 4 bases, and 8 bases lay between the germline ends. Germline V gene data show CDR1 as SGHDN and CDR2 as FVKESK.